This is a list of T cell receptor beta chains from one sample in a study of technical replicates of blood from several donors. Only in-frame clones appear in the TCRdb table, and some are missing; sequencing was by immunoSEQ multiplex PCR. The sample lists 60,000 to 65,000 clones, around 87% occurring once. Sequencing input: PBMCs. Receptor source: a human donor in good health. Some clones in this sample may be carry-over from other donors' samples. CDR3s include the opening cysteine and the closing phenylalanine or tryptophan.

V gene: TRBV2; CDR3 length: 16; J gene: TRBJ2-1; CDR3 protein: CASSEARRGTYNEQFF
V gene: TRBV4-1; CDR3 length: 16; J gene: TRBJ2-1; CDR3 protein: CASSQETSWLWDEQFF
V gene: TRBV4-2; CDR3 length: 18; J gene: TRBJ2-7; CDR3 protein: CASSHLGLAGRASHEQYF
V gene: TRBV7-8; CDR3 length: 17; J gene: TRBJ2-1; CDR3 protein: CASSLPRRLAGGNEQFF
V gene: TRBV5-1; CDR3 length: 14; J gene: TRBJ2-7; CDR3 protein: CASSSDSGAYEQYF
V gene: TRBV19; CDR3 length: 12; J gene: TRBJ1-2; CDR3 protein: CASRDRGVGYTF
V gene: TRBV18; CDR3 length: 15; J gene: TRBJ2-3; CDR3 protein: CASSPGSSNTDTQYF
V gene: TRBV2; CDR3 length: 17; J gene: TRBJ1-5; CDR3 protein: CASREVRGGRAGQPQHF
V gene: TRBV6-6; CDR3 length: 16; J gene: TRBJ2-7; CDR3 protein: CASAMSSSREGYEQYF
V gene: TRBV12-5; CDR3 length: 16; J gene: TRBJ1-1; CDR3 protein: CASGVVGPQGNTEAFF
V gene: TRBV5-1; CDR3 length: 11; J gene: TRBJ1-2; CDR3 protein: CASSAQGGYTF
V gene: TRBV5-1; CDR3 length: 14; J gene: TRBJ1-6; CDR3 protein: CASSFSGGYSPLHF
V gene: TRBV4-2; CDR3 length: 17; J gene: TRBJ2-7; CDR3 protein: CASSQDPPSGSSYEQYF
V gene: TRBV6-6; CDR3 length: 14; J gene: TRBJ2-7; CDR3 protein: CASSLTGGMYEQYF
V gene: TRBV5-1; CDR3 length: 16; J gene: TRBJ2-1; CDR3 protein: CASSFLAGGINNEQFF
V gene: TRBV7-2; CDR3 length: 14; J gene: TRBJ2-7; CDR3 protein: CASSLDRQTREQYF
V gene: TRBV6-4; CDR3 length: 15; J gene: TRBJ1-6; CDR3 protein: CASSELDRESSPLHF
V gene: TRBV9; CDR3 length: 15; J gene: TRBJ2-7; CDR3 protein: CASSVGLADYYEQYF
V gene: TRBV5-4; CDR3 length: 14; J gene: TRBJ1-3; CDR3 protein: CASSSGNSGNTIYF
V gene: TRBV5-1; CDR3 length: 16; J gene: TRBJ2-3; CDR3 protein: CASSQRLAGSTGTQYF
V gene: TRBV5-1; CDR3 length: 16; J gene: TRBJ2-3; CDR3 protein: CASSLAAGEPTDTQYF
V gene: TRBV7-6; CDR3 length: 16; J gene: TRBJ2-1; CDR3 protein: CASSPSGLAMADEQFF
V gene: TRBV5-6; CDR3 length: 12; J gene: TRBJ1-5; CDR3 protein: CASSFNNQPQHF
V gene: TRBV6-5; CDR3 length: 11; J gene: TRBJ2-7; CDR3 protein: CASRREGEQYF
V gene: TRBV6-1; CDR3 length: 13; J gene: TRBJ1-3; CDR3 protein: CASSPISGNTIYF
V gene: TRBV9; CDR3 length: 16; J gene: TRBJ1-2; CDR3 protein: CASSAPPGQANYGYTF
V gene: TRBV18; CDR3 length: 14; J gene: TRBJ2-7; CDR3 protein: CASSGTSRTYEQYF
V gene: TRBV6-6; CDR3 length: 13; J gene: TRBJ1-5; CDR3 protein: CASRTGGNQPQHF
V gene: TRBV14; CDR3 length: 15; J gene: TRBJ1-2; CDR3 protein: CASSQGQGIGYGYTF
V gene: TRBV19; CDR3 length: 15; J gene: TRBJ1-4; CDR3 protein: CASSSLGRLNEKLFF
V gene: TRBV30; CDR3 length: 14; J gene: TRBJ2-1; CDR3 protein: CAWSLGTGYQGQFF